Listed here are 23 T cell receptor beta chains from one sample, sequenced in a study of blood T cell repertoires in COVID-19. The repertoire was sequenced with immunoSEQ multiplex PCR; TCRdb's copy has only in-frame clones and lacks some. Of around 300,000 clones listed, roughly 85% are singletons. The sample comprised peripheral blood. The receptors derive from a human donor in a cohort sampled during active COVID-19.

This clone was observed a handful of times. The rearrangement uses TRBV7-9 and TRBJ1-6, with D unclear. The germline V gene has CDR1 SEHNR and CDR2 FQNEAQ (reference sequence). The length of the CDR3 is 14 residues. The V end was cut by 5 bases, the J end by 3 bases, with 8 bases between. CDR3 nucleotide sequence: TGTGCCAGCAGCCCCGGGAGCTATAATTCACCCCTCCACTTT. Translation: CASSPGSYNSPLHF.

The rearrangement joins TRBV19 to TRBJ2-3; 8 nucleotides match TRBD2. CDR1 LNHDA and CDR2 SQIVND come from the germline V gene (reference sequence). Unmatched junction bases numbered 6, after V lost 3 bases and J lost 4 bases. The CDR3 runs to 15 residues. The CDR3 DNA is TGTGCCAGTAGTATCGGGGGGGCTGGAGCAGATACGCAGTATTTT. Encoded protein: CASSIGGAGADTQYF.

This CDR3 is CASSLSGGGTYSGNTIYF. CDR3 nucleotides: TGTGCCAGCAGCTTATCGGGGGGTGGTACTTACTCTGGAAACACCATATATTTT. The chain carries TRBV7-6 and TRBJ1-3, with D possibly matching TRBD1 (5 bases). Germline V gene data show CDR1 as SGHVS and CDR2 as FNYEAQ. The CDR3 length is 18 residues. Trimming shortened V by 2 bases and J by 0 bases, and 17 bases separated the two germline ends.

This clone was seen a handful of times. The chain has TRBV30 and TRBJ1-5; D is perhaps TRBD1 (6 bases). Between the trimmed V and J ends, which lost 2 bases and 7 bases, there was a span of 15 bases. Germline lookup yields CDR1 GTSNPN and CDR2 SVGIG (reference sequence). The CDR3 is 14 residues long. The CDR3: CAWSTTKGEQPQHF. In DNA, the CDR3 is TGTGCCTGGAGTACAACCAAGGGGGAACAGCCCCAGCATTTT.

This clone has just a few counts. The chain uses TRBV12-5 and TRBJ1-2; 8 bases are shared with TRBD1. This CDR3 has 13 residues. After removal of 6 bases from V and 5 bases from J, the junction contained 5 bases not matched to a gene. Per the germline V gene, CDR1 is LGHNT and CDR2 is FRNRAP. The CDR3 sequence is CASGKGQEYGYTF. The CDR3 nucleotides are TGTGCTAGTGGAAAGGGACAGGAGTATGGCTACACCTTC.

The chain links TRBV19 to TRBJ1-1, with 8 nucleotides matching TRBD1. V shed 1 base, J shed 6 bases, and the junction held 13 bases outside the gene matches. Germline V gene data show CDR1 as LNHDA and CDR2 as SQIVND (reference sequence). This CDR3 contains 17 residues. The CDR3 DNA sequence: TGTGCCAGTAGTATAGCGCCAGGGGGCGAGGGGCGATCTGAAGCTTTCTTT. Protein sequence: CASSIAPGGEGRSEAFF.

CDR3 sequence (DNA): TGTGCCTGGAGTGAACAGGGGGCTTTCCCTGAAGCTTTCTTT. Translation: CAWSEQGAFPEAFF. The J gene is TRBJ1-1, the V gene TRBV30; 9 bases map to TRBD1. The V gene's germline CDR1 is GTSNPN and CDR2 SVGIG (reference sequence). The length of the CDR3 is 14 residues. V trimming: 1 base; J trimming: 6 bases; junction bases outside the gene matches: 6.

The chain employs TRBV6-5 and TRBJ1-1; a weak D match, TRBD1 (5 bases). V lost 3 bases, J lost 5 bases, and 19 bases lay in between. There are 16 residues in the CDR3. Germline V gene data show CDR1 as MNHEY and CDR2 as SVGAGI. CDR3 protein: CASSYYRLSGVTEAFF. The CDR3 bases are TGTGCCAGCAGTTATTATCGCCTATCGGGGGTTACTGAAGCTTTCTTT.

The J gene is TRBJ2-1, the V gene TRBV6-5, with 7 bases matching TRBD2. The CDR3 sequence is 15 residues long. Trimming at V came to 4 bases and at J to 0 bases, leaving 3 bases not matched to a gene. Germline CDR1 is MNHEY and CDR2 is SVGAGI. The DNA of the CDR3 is TGTGCCAGCAGTTTCAGCGGGGACTCCTACAATGAGCAGTTCTTC. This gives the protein CASSFSGDSYNEQFF.

The DNA for the CDR3 is TGTGCCAGCAGTTACTTCGCGGACACTGAAGCTTTCTTT. Translated, it gives CASSYFADTEAFF. The chain combines TRBV6-5 with TRBJ1-1, with D hard to call. The CDR3 sequence is 13 residues long. Germline V gene data show CDR1 as MNHEY and CDR2 as SVGAGI. V gave up 1 base and J gave up 3 bases, with 6 bases separating them.

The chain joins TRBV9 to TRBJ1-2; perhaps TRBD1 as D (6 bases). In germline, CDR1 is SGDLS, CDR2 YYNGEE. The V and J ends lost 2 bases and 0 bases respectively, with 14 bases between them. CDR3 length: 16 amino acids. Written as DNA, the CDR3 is TGTGCCAGCAGCGTTAGCCGGGACACAACTAACTATGGCTACACCTTC. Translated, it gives CASSVSRDTTNYGYTF.

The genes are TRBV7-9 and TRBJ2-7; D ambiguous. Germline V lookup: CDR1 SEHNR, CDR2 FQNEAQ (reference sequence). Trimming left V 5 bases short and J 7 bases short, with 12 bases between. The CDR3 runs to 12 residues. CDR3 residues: CASSQGPREQYF. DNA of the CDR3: TGTGCCAGCAGCCAAGGTCCCAGGGAGCAGTACTTC.

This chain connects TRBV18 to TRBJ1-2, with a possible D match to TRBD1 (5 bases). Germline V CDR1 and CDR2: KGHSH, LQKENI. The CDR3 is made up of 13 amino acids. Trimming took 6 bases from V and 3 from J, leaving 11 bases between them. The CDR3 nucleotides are TGTGCCAGCTCGCAACAGGACGACTATGGCTACACCTTC. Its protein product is CASSQQDDYGYTF.

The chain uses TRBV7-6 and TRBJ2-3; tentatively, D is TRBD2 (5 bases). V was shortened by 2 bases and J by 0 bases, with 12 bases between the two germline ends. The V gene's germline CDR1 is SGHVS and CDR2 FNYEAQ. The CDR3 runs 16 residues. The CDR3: CASSLRGHLSTDTQYF. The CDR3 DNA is TGTGCCAGCAGCTTACGCGGGCACCTAAGCACAGATACGCAGTATTTT.

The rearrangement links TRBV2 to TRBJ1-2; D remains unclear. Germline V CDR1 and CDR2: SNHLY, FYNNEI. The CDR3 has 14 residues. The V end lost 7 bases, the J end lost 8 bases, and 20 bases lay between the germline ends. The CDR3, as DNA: TGTGCCAGCACCTTTGGGGAGGGATGGAGCGGCTACACCTTC. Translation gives CASTFGEGWSGYTF. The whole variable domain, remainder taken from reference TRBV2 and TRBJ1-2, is EPEVTQTPSHQVTQMGQEVILRCVPISNHLYFYWYRQILGQKVEFLVSFYNNEISEKSEIFDDQFSVERPDGSNFTLKIRSTKLEDSAMYFCASTFGEGWSGYTFGSGTRLTVV.

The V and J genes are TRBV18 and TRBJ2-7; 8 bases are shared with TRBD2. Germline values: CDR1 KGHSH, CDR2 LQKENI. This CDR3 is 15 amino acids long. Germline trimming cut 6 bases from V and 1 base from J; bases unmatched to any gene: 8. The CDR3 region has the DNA TGTGCCAGCTCTTCCGGGACTAGAAGTTCCTACGAGCAGTACTTC. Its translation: CASSSGTRSSYEQYF.

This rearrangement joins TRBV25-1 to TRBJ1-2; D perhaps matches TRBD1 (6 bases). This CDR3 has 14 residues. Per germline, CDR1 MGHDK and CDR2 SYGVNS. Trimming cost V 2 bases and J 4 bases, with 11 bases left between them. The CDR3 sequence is CASSERTDLYGYTF. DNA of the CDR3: TGTGCCAGCAGTGAACGGACAGACCTCTATGGCTACACCTTC.

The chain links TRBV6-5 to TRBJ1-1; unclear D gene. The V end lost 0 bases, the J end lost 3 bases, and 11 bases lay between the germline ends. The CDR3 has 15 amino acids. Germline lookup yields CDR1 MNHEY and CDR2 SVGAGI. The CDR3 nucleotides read TGTGCCAGCAGTTACTCGGGCAGAAGAGACACTGAAGCTTTCTTT. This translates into CASSYSGRRDTEAFF.

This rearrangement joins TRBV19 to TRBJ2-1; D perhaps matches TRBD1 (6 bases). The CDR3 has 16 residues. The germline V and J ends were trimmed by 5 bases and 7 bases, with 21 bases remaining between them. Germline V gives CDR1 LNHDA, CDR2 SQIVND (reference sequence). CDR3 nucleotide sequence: TGTGCCAGTAGTGAGCCCGGGACACTCCTAGGGAATGAGCAGTTCTTC. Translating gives CASSEPGTLLGNEQFF.

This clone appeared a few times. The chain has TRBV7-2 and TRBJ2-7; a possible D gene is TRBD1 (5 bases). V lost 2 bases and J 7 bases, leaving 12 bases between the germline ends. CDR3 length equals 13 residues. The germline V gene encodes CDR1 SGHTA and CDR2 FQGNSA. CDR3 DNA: TGTGCCAGCAGCTTACCAGGGAATAGAGAGCAGTACTTC. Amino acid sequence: CASSLPGNREQYF.

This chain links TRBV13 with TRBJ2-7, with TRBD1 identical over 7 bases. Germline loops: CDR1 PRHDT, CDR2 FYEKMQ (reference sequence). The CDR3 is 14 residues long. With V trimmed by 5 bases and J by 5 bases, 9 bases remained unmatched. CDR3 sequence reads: CASSPSTGYHEQYF. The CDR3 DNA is TGTGCCAGCAGCCCTTCGACAGGGTATCACGAGCAGTACTTC.

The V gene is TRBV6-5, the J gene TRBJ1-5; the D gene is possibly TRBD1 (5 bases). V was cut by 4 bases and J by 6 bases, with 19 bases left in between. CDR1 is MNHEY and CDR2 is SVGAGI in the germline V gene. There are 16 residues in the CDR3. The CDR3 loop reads CASSSGGQMGGQPQHF. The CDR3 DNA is TGTGCCAGCAGTTCCGGAGGACAAATGGGGGGTCAGCCCCAGCATTTT.

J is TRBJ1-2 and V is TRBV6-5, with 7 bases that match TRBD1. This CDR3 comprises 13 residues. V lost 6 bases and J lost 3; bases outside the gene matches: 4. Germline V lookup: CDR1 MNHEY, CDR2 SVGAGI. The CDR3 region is CASRRGLDYGYTF. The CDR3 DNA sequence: TGTGCCAGCAGGAGGGGGCTTGACTATGGCTACACCTTC.